Following are 16 T cell receptor beta chains from one sample sequenced in a study of OX40 agonist ivuxolimab in advanced cancers. Data came from immunoSEQ multiplex PCR; TCRdb stores just in-frame clones and leaves some out. The sample lists 50,000 to 60,000 clones, 85% to 90% occurring once. The material sequenced was CD4+ or CD8+ T cells sorted from blood, taken in a trial of the OX40 agonist ivuxolimab. The receptors derive from an adult with an advanced solid tumor such as melanoma, head and neck, liver or kidney cancer.

V gene TRBV6-5 combines with J gene TRBJ2-7, with 8 bases matching TRBD2. The J segment lost 4 bases and the V segment lost 6 bases, leaving 5 bases of the junction unmatched. The CDR3 loop spans 13 amino acids. Germline loops: CDR1 MNHEY, CDR2 SVGAGI. The CDR3 reads CASSYLAGYEQYF. Written as DNA, the CDR3 is TGTGCCAGCAGCTATCTAGCGGGTTACGAGCAGTACTTC.

The chain joins TRBV7-9 to TRBJ2-7; D gene uncertain. The CDR3 is made up of 11 amino acids. Germline V lookup: CDR1 SEHNR, CDR2 FQNEAQ (reference sequence). The V end lost 0 bases, the J end lost 6 bases, and 3 bases lay between the germline ends. In nucleotides, the CDR3 is TGTGCCAGCAGCTTAGCCCCCGAGCAGTACTTC. It specifies CASSLAPEQYF.

This clone came up once. The rearrangement joins TRBV6-6 to TRBJ2-3; tentatively, D is TRBD1 (6 bases). The CDR3 has 14 amino acids. Trimming shortened V by 6 bases and J by 11 bases, and 21 bases separated the two germline ends. Germline V CDR1 and CDR2: MNHNY, SVGAGI (reference sequence). In nucleotides, the CDR3 is TGTGCCAGCAGACAACCGGGACAAGGGGAAAAGCAGTATTTT. This gives the protein CASRQPGQGEKQYF.

The V and J genes are TRBV5-1 and TRBJ1-3; TRBD1 matches 7 bases. Germline CDR1 reads SGHRS; CDR2 reads YFSETQ. The CDR3 is 18 amino acids. Trimming took 0 bases from V and 6 from J; bases not matched to a gene: 15. The DNA for the CDR3 is TGCGCCAGCAGCTTGGCCCCTATCGGAGGGGGCATTGAAAACACCATATATTTT. Residues: CASSLAPIGGGIENTIYF.

This sequence joins TRBV30 and TRBJ1-2, with TRBD1 identical over 7 bases. V was pared by 7 bases and J by 2 bases, with 7 bases of the junction left unmatched. The CDR3 runs to 13 residues. Germline-derived CDR1 and CDR2 are GTSNPN and SVGIG (reference sequence). The CDR3 DNA reads TGTGCCTCTCCAAACAGGGGAAACTATGGCTACACCTTC. As protein: CASPNRGNYGYTF.

In this sample, this clone turned up a few times. The rearrangement uses TRBV5-1 and TRBJ1-3; possible D gene TRBD1, 5 bases. The CDR3 contains 17 residues. Germline V gene sequence: CDR1 SGHRS, CDR2 YFSETQ. V was trimmed by 5 bases and J by 4 bases, leaving 22 bases between them. As DNA, the CDR3 is TGCGCCAGCAGATACCGACCCGGGACCCCAGGGGGAAACACCATATATTTT. Residues: CASRYRPGTPGGNTIYF.

This chain uses TRBV6-5 with TRBJ2-2; 9 positions match TRBD1. Germline CDR1 reads MNHEY; CDR2 reads SVGAGI. J was trimmed by 4 bases and V by 6 bases; bases with no gene match: 3. This CDR3 is 14 amino acids long. The DNA of the CDR3 is TGTGCCAGCAGCCGGACAGGGGCCACCGGGGAGCTGTTTTTT. Protein sequence: CASSRTGATGELFF.

The chain employs TRBV2 and TRBJ2-1; no clear D. V was cut by 4 bases and J by 6 bases, with 16 bases left in between. The CDR3 spans 15 residues. CDR1 and CDR2 (germline): SNHLY, FYNNEI. The CDR3 is CASSAALGTSNEQFF. DNA for the CDR3: TGTGCCAGCAGTGCGGCGCTAGGTACGAGCAATGAGCAGTTCTTC.

The chain combines TRBV27 with TRBJ2-3; a weak D match, TRBD2 (5 bases). Per germline, CDR1 MNHEY and CDR2 SMNVEV (reference sequence). This CDR3 is built from 13 residues. V gave up 5 bases and J gave up 8 bases, with 14 bases separating them. For the CDR3, the DNA is TGTGCCAGCAGTCCCATTAATAGCGTTACGCAGTATTTT. Translation: CASSPINSVTQYF.

The rearrangement uses TRBV5-1 and TRBJ2-1; TRBD2 is a possible D gene (6 bases). The germline V and J ends were trimmed by 5 bases and 5 bases, with 20 bases remaining between them. There are 16 residues in the CDR3. Germline loops: CDR1 SGHRS, CDR2 YFSETQ. Here the CDR3 DNA reads TGCGCCAGCAGGTGGGATGGCGGGGATAGGAACAATGAGCAGTTCTTC. Translation gives CASRWDGGDRNNEQFF.

The CDR3 region has the DNA TGCGCCAGCAGCTTGGCTACAGGGGAGGGCCCAGAGACCCAGTACTTC. The encoded protein is CASSLATGEGPETQYF. This rearrangement joins TRBV5-1 to TRBJ2-5, with D perhaps assigned TRBD1 or TRBD2 (7 bases each). Per the germline V gene, CDR1 is SGHRS and CDR2 is YFSETQ. Trimming pared 0 bases from V and 4 bases from J, leaving 16 bases between. This CDR3 has 16 amino acids. Variable domain in full (rest from reference TRBV5-1 and TRBJ2-5): KAGVTQTPRYLIKTRGQQVTLSCSPISGHRSVSWYQQTPGQGLQFLFEYFSETQRNKGNFPGRFSGRQFSNSRSEMNVSTLELGDSALYLCASSLATGEGPETQYFGPGTRLLVL.

This chain links TRBV5-1 with TRBJ2-2; D is possibly TRBD2 (5 bases). The V end was cut by 4 bases, the J end by 7 bases, with 14 bases between. Germline V gene lookup returns CDR1 SGHRS and CDR2 YFSETQ. This CDR3 has 14 residues. The CDR3 coding sequence is TGCGCCAGCAGCCCAACGGAGGATAGCGGGGAGCTGTTTTTT. It is translated as CASSPTEDSGELFF.

The chain has TRBV6-6 and TRBJ1-4, with 8 bases fitting TRBD1. The CDR3 runs 13 residues. The V gene's germline CDR1 is MNHNY and CDR2 SVGAGI (reference sequence). The ends lost 5 bases at V and 7 bases at J; junction bases unmatched: 3. The CDR3 DNA sequence: TGTGCCAGCAGTCCGGGACAGGCTGAAAAACTGTTTTTT. The encoded protein is CASSPGQAEKLFF.

The rearrangement joins TRBV7-9 to TRBJ2-2; a weak D match, TRBD2 (5 bases). Per germline, CDR1 SEHNR and CDR2 FQNEAQ (reference sequence). V was cut by 1 base and J by 7 bases, with 16 bases left in between. There are 16 residues in the CDR3. CDR3 in amino acids: CASSLGSGPAGGELFF. CDR3 nucleotides: TGTGCCAGCAGCTTAGGTTCCGGACCCGCGGGCGGGGAGCTGTTTTTT. The variable domain in full, completed from reference TRBV7-9 and TRBJ2-2, reads DTGVSQNPRHKITKRGQNVTFRCDPISEHNRLYWYRQTLGQGPEFLTYFQNEAQLEKSRLLSDRFSAERPKGSFSTLEIQRTEQGDSAMYLCASSLGSGPAGGELFFGEGSRLTVL.

The V gene is TRBV28, the J gene TRBJ2-7; D remains ambiguous. V lost 6 bases and J 2 bases, leaving 14 bases between the germline ends. This CDR3 is 14 amino acids long. Germline V gene sequence: CDR1 MDHEN, CDR2 SYDVKM. In nucleotides, the CDR3 is TGTGCCAGCAGCCCCCAGCTGGCCCCCTACGAGCAGTACTTC. Residues: CASSPQLAPYEQYF.

This clone was recorded only once. The rearrangement uses TRBV19 and TRBJ2-5; 15 positions match TRBD2. The V gene end was trimmed by 5 bases and the J gene end by 5 bases; junction bases not matched to a gene: 3. CDR1 LNHDA and CDR2 SQIVND come from the germline V gene (reference sequence). CDR3 length: 15 residues. The CDR3 loop is CASSEGLAGGETQYF. The CDR3 DNA is TGTGCCAGTAGTGAAGGACTAGCGGGGGGGGAGACCCAGTACTTC.